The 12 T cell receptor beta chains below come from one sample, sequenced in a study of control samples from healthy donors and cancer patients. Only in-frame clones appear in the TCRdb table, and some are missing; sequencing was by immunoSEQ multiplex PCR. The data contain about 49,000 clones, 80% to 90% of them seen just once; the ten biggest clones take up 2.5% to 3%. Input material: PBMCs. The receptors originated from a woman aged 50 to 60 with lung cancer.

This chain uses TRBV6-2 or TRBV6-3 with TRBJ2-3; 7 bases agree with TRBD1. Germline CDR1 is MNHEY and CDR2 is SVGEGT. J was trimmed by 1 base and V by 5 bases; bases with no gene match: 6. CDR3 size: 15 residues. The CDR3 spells CASSRTGVGTDTQYF. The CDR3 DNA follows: TGTGCCAGCAGTCGAACAGGGGTGGGCACAGATACGCAGTATTTT.

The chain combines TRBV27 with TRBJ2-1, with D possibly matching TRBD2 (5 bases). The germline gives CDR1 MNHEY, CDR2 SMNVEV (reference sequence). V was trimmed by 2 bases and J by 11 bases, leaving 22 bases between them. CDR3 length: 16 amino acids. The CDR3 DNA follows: TGTGCCAGCAGTTTACGAAGGGTTTCCGATGAGGGAAAGCAGTTCTTC. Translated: CASSLRRVSDEGKQFF.

In nucleotides, the CDR3 is TGTGCCAGCAGCTATCCTCAGGCAGATACGCAGTATTTT. Encoded protein: CASSYPQADTQYF. The V and J genes are TRBV7-2 and TRBJ2-3, with no clear D. The V end was cut by 4 bases, the J end by 4 bases, with 9 bases between. Germline CDR1 is SGHTA and CDR2 is FQGNSA. The CDR3 is made up of 13 amino acids.

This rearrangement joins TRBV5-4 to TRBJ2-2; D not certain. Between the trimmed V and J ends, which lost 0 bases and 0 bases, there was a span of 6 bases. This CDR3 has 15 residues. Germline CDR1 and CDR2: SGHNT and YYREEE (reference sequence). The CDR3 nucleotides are TGTGCCAGCAGCTTGGTGGGAACGAACACCGGGGAGCTGTTTTTT. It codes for CASSLVGTNTGELFF.

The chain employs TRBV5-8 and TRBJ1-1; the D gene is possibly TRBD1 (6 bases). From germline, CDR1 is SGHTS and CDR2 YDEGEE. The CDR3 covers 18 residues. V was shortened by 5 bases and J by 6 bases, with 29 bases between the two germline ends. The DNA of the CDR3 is TGTGCCAGCAGTTTCGGGGGAGGACAGTTCGAGATCCACGCTGAAGCTTTCTTT. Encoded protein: CASSFGGGQFEIHAEAFF.

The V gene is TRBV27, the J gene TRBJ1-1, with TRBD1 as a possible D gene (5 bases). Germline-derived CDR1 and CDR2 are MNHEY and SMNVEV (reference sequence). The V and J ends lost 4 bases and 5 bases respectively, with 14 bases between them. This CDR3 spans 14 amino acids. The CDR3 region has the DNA TGTGCCAGCAGTTCCCAGGGAAGGGCAACTGAAGCTTTCTTT. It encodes CASSSQGRATEAFF.

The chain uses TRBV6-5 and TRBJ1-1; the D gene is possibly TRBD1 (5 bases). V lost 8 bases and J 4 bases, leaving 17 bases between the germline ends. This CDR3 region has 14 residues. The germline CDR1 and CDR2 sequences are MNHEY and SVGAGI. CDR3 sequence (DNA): TGTGCCAGCGAATTGAGTGGGGGAGGCACTGAAGCTTTCTTT. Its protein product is CASELSGGGTEAFF.

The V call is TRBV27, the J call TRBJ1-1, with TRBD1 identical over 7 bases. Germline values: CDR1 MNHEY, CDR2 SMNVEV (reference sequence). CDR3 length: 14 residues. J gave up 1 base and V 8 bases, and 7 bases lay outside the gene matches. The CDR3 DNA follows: TGTGCCAGCTCGCGACAGGGACAGAACACTGAAGCTTTCTTT. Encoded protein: CASSRQGQNTEAFF.

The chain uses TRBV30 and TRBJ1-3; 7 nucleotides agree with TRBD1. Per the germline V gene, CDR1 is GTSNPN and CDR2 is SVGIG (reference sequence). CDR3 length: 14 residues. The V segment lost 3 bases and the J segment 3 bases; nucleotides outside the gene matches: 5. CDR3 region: CAWRDRRRGNTIYF. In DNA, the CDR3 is TGTGCCTGGAGGGACAGGCGGCGTGGAAACACCATATATTTT.

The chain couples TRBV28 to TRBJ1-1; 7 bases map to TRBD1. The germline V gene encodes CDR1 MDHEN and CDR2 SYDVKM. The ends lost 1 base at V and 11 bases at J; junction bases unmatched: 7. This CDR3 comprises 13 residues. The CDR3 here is CASSLSDRSKAFF. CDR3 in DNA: TGTGCCAGCAGTTTATCGGACAGGTCTAAGGCTTTCTTT.

The CDR3 DNA follows: TGTGCCAGCAGCCTCGACCAAGGAAACACCATATATTTT. This codes for CASSLDQGNTIYF. The rearrangement joins TRBV3-1 (or the pseudogene TRBV3-2) to TRBJ1-3; D gene unclear. The CDR3 runs 13 residues. Germline CDR1 and CDR2: LGHDT and YNNKEL (reference sequence). The V gene lost 4 bases and the J gene lost 4 bases, with 8 bases spanning the gap.

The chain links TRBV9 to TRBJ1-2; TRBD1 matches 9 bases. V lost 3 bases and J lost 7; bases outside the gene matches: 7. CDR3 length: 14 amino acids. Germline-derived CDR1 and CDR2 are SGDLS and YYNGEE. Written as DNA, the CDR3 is TGTGCCAGCAGCGGAGATACAGGGGGCGGTGGCTACACCTTC. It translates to CASSGDTGGGGYTF.